This T cell receptor beta chain was sequenced in a study of identical twins. TCRdb reprocessed the 5' RACE reads with MiXCR, giving one entry per CDR3 protein. The sample consists of some 500,000 distinct CDR3 sequences, 13% to 15% of them appearing once. The length of the CDR3 is 14 residues. V gave up 3 bases and J gave up 2 bases, with 11 bases separating them. Germline V CDR1 and CDR2: KGHSH, LQKENI. A further study also used this sample, focusing on yellow fever vaccine responses in identical twins.

Sequenced: CD4+ T cells sorted from blood. This TCR came from a woman between 18 and 30 years old in good health. The rearrangement joins TRBV18 to TRBJ2-7; D is undetermined. The CDR3 region is CASSPGHEPYEQYF. The CDR3 nucleotides read TGTGCCAGCTCACCGGGTCACGAGCCCTACGAGCAGTACTTC.